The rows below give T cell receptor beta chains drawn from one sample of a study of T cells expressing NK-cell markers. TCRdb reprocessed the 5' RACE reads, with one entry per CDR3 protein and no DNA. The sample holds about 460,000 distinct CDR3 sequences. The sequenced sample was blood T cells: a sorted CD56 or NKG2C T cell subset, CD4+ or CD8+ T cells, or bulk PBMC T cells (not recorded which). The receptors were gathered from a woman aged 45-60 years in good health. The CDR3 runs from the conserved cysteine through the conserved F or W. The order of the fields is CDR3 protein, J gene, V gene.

cdr3_aa: CASKRLAGNQPQHF; j_call: TRBJ1-5; v_call: TRBV12-3/TRBV12-4
cdr3_aa: CASSQDPNMGSRETQYF; j_call: TRBJ2-5; v_call: TRBV4-1
cdr3_aa: CASSHQAGITDTQYF; j_call: TRBJ2-3; v_call: TRBV14
cdr3_aa: CSARDVRGGAGELFF; j_call: TRBJ2-2; v_call: TRBV20-1
cdr3_aa: CASREDGNYGYTF; j_call: TRBJ1-2; v_call: TRBV6-5
cdr3_aa: CASSLTLNTEAFF; j_call: TRBJ1-1; v_call: TRBV5-6
cdr3_aa: CSVLMENSALGPQHF; j_call: TRBJ1-5; v_call: TRBV29-1
cdr3_aa: CSVSGQGLADTQYF; j_call: TRBJ2-3; v_call: TRBV29-1
cdr3_aa: CASRATGGTDTQYF; j_call: TRBJ2-3; v_call: TRBV7-2
cdr3_aa: CASSRGGLAHNEQFF; j_call: TRBJ2-1; v_call: TRBV16
cdr3_aa: CASTSYDTQYF; j_call: TRBJ2-3; v_call: TRBV11-3
cdr3_aa: CASSTLGTGAGELFF; j_call: TRBJ2-2; v_call: TRBV5-5
cdr3_aa: CASSLAGGQPQHF; j_call: TRBJ1-5; v_call: TRBV12-3/TRBV12-4
cdr3_aa: CASTPEGWRGETQYF; j_call: TRBJ2-5; v_call: TRBV5-1
cdr3_aa: CSVEGGTGQGYNEQFF; j_call: TRBJ2-1; v_call: TRBV29-1
cdr3_aa: CASSRRGDQPQHF; j_call: TRBJ1-5; v_call: TRBV3-1
cdr3_aa: CASRLGLAELQYF; j_call: TRBJ2-7; v_call: TRBV12-3/TRBV12-4
cdr3_aa: CASSQYRDRGLTDTQYF; j_call: TRBJ2-3; v_call: TRBV7-3
cdr3_aa: CASWTLEGETQYF; j_call: TRBJ2-5; v_call: TRBV5-1
cdr3_aa: CASSLGGQGWEFF; j_call: TRBJ2-1; v_call: TRBV2
cdr3_aa: CAWTQGRRDTQYF; j_call: TRBJ2-3; v_call: TRBV30
cdr3_aa: CASSPYRDNEQFF; j_call: TRBJ2-1; v_call: TRBV7-8
cdr3_aa: CSASGTGRGYTF; j_call: TRBJ1-2; v_call: TRBV20-1
cdr3_aa: CASSQDMVAGGPKDTQYF; j_call: TRBJ2-3; v_call: TRBV4-1
cdr3_aa: CASSQGRRPEGEYF; j_call: TRBJ2-3; v_call: TRBV4-1
cdr3_aa: CSARSGNDQPQHF; j_call: TRBJ1-5; v_call: TRBV20-1
cdr3_aa: CASSRRQNPTYEQYF; j_call: TRBJ2-7; v_call: TRBV4-2
cdr3_aa: CASSLKWGQGRWEQFF; j_call: TRBJ2-1; v_call: TRBV5-5
cdr3_aa: CATRSGKIANTGELFF; j_call: TRBJ2-2; v_call: TRBV24-1
cdr3_aa: CASSIGAKETQYF; j_call: TRBJ2-5; v_call: TRBV19
cdr3_aa: CSARTRDKRGPQHF; j_call: TRBJ1-5; v_call: TRBV20-1
cdr3_aa: CASSFDLGEQYF; j_call: TRBJ2-7; v_call: TRBV5-1
cdr3_aa: CASSQENGLVRGELFF; j_call: TRBJ2-2; v_call: TRBV4-1
cdr3_aa: CASPWEGLGEDTEAFF; j_call: TRBJ1-1; v_call: TRBV7-4
cdr3_aa: CAISTALGSGGTQYF; j_call: TRBJ2-5; v_call: TRBV10-3